This entry describes one T cell receptor (beta chain). This entry belongs to a study of blood T cells in healthy people across ages. Extractions gave at least 5 micrograms of total RNA per sample. CDR3 length: 17 amino acids. With 4 bases clipped from V and 0 bases from J, the junction kept 4 bases outside the gene matches. Germline-derived CDR1 and CDR2 are SNHLY and FYNNEI. The second PCR ran about 6 to 11 cycles with a sample-barcoded 5' primer and J-beta primers. Each of the samples gave a minimum of 2.5 million paired-end reads that contained CDR3. Using its own MiXCR run on the 5' RACE reads, TCRdb lists one record per CDR3 protein. Seen here are about 1.7 million distinct CDR3 sequences, approximately 30% observed once, and the top ten hold about 7.7%.

The specimen sequenced was blood. This rearrangement joins TRBV2 to TRBJ2-1; 12 bases fit TRBD2. The clonotype originates from a woman in her 30s in good health. The CDR3 spells CASSATSGSASYNEQFF. The CDR3 nucleotides read TGTGCCAGCAGTGCGACTAGCGGGAGTGCCTCCTACAATGAGCAGTTCTTC.